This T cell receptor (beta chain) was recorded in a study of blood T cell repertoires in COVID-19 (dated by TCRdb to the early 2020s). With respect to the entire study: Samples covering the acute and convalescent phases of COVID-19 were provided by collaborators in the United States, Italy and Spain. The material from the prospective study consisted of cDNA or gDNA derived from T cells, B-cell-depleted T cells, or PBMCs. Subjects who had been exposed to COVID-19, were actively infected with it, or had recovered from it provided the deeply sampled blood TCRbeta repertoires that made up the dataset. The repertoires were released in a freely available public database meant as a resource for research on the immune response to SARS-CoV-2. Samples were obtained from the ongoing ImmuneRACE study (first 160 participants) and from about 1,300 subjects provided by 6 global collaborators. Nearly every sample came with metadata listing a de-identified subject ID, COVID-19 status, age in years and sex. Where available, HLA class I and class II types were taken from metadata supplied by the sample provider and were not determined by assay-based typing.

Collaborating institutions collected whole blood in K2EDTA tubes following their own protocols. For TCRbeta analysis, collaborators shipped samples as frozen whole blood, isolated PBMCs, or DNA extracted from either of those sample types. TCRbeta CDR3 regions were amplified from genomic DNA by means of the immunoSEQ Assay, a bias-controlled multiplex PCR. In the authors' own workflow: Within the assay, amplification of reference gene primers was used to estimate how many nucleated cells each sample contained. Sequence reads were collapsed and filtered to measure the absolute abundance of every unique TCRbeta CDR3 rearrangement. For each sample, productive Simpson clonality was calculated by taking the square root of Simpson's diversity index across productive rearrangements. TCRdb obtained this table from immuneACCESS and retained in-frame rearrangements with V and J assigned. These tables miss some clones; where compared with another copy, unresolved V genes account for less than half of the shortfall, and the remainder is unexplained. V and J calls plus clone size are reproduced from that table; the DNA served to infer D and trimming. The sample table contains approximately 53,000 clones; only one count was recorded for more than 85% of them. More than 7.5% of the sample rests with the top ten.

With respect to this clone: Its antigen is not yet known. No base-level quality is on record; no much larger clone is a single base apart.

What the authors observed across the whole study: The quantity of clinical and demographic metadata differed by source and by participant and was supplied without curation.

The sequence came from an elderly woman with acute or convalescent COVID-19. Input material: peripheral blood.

The DNA sequence is given as TGTGCCAGTTGGACTAGCGGGGGAGATACGCAGTATTTT. This is translated as CASWTSGGDTQYF. The V gene is TRBV28 and the J gene is TRBJ2-3; 13 middle bases align to TRBD2. In the germline V gene, CDR1 corresponds to MDHEN and CDR2 to SYDVKM. From cysteine to phenylalanine, the CDR3 is 13 amino acids long. The sequence is cut down to CDR3 DNA, 39 bases in frame from base 1. The germline V and J ends show losses of 9 bases and 5 bases respectively, and no gene match explains 2 bases of the junction.